Listed below are T cell receptor beta chains from one sample, sequenced in a study of T cells after yellow fever vaccination. TCRdb re-analysed the 5' RACE reads in MiXCR, keeping a single row per CDR3 protein. The top ten clones hold roughly 3% of a sample with hundreds of thousands of distinct CDR3 sequences, about 5.2% of them seen once. The input for sequencing was CD4+ T cells sorted from PBMCs, taken on the day of the yellow fever booster vaccination. All receptors derive from a man aged 18 to 29 who received the YFV17D yellow fever vaccine. CDR3s include the opening cysteine and the closing phenylalanine or tryptophan. The D gene is left open where the match is weak. The size entry is marked missing in some rows and otherwise reads once, few, many or a size class.

j_gene: TRBJ2-2
abundance: NA
v_gene: TRBV20-1
d_gene: NA
CDR3nt: TGCAGTGCTAGAGATCCCAGGGAAGGGGCCGGGGAGCTGTTTTTT
CDR3aa: CSARDPREGAGELFF

j_gene: TRBJ2-7
abundance: many
v_gene: TRBV12-3/TRBV12-4
d_gene: NA
CDR3nt: TGTGCCAGCAGTTTAGCGGGTGGAACCTACGAGCAGTACTTC
CDR3aa: CASSLAGGTYEQYF

j_gene: TRBJ2-5
abundance: NA
v_gene: TRBV7-3
d_gene: TRBD2
CDR3nt: TGTGCCAGCAGCTTTGGTCGGGGGGGCCTGGAGACCCAGTACTTC
CDR3aa: CASSFGRGGLETQYF

j_gene: TRBJ2-5
abundance: NA
v_gene: TRBV7-3
d_gene: TRBD2
CDR3nt: TGTGCCAGCAGCTTTCAGGGACTAGGAAAAGAGACCCAGTACTTC
CDR3aa: CASSFQGLGKETQYF

j_gene: TRBJ2-2
abundance: NA
v_gene: TRBV7-2
d_gene: NA
CDR3nt: TGTGCCAGCAGCTTAAGGCAGAGCACCGGGGAGCTGTTTTTT
CDR3aa: CASSLRQSTGELFF

j_gene: TRBJ2-1
abundance: NA
v_gene: TRBV5-1
d_gene: TRBD2
CDR3nt: TGCGCCAGCAGCTTGGACGCGGGGGGGCCCCTTGAGCAGTTCTTC
CDR3aa: CASSLDAGGPLEQFF

j_gene: TRBJ2-4
abundance: NA
v_gene: TRBV28
d_gene: NA
CDR3nt: TGTGCCAGCACCCAAAATGTTGGTCCTTGGAACATTCAGTACTTC
CDR3aa: CASTQNVGPWNIQYF

j_gene: TRBJ2-5
abundance: few
v_gene: TRBV6-5
d_gene: NA
CDR3nt: TGTGCCAGCAGCGGAGGAACGTACCAAGAGACCCAGTACTTC
CDR3aa: CASSGGTYQETQYF

j_gene: TRBJ2-1
abundance: few
v_gene: TRBV24-1
d_gene: NA
CDR3nt: TGTGCCACCAGTGATTTAGTTAGGGCCAATGAGCAGTTCTTC
CDR3aa: CATSDLVRANEQFF

j_gene: TRBJ1-1
abundance: many
v_gene: TRBV7-6
d_gene: NA
CDR3nt: TGTGCCAGCAGTCAGACTCAGGTTCCGTACACTGAAGCTTTCTTT
CDR3aa: CASSQTQVPYTEAFF

j_gene: TRBJ1-6
abundance: few
v_gene: TRBV12-3/TRBV12-4
d_gene: NA
CDR3nt: TGTGCCAGCCGAAGCGTGAATTCACCCCTCCACTTT
CDR3aa: CASRSVNSPLHF

j_gene: TRBJ2-3
abundance: few
v_gene: TRBV9
d_gene: NA
CDR3nt: TGTGCCAGCAGCGTAGGTACAGGGCGGGTAGATACGCAGTATTTT
CDR3aa: CASSVGTGRVDTQYF

j_gene: TRBJ2-3
abundance: many
v_gene: TRBV20-1
d_gene: NA
CDR3nt: TGCAGTGCTAGAGGAAGGGGGGCCCTTCAAAAAGATACGCAGTATTTT
CDR3aa: CSARGRGALQKDTQYF

j_gene: TRBJ1-1
abundance: NA
v_gene: TRBV7-9
d_gene: TRBD1
CDR3nt: TGTGCCAGCGGCCCTACAGGGGATGAAGCTTTCTTT
CDR3aa: CASGPTGDEAFF

j_gene: TRBJ2-5
abundance: many
v_gene: TRBV20-1
d_gene: NA
CDR3nt: TGCAGTGCTCGGGGACTCCAAGAGACCCAGTACTTC
CDR3aa: CSARGLQETQYF

j_gene: TRBJ1-2
abundance: few
v_gene: TRBV27
d_gene: TRBD1
CDR3nt: TGTGCCAGCAGTTTTTCGGACAGGGGCCCTACACCCCACTATGGCTACACCTTC
CDR3aa: CASSFSDRGPTPHYGYTF

j_gene: TRBJ1-4
abundance: few
v_gene: TRBV18
d_gene: TRBD1
CDR3nt: TGTGCCAGCTCAGCCGGGACAGAAGAAAAACTGTTTTTT
CDR3aa: CASSAGTEEKLFF

j_gene: TRBJ2-3
abundance: NA
v_gene: TRBV10-3
d_gene: TRBD2
CDR3nt: TGTGCCATCGGTCGCCTAGCGGGACTTTATGCAGATACGCAGTATTTT
CDR3aa: CAIGRLAGLYADTQYF

j_gene: TRBJ2-1
abundance: NA
v_gene: TRBV4-1
d_gene: TRBD2
CDR3nt: TGCGCCAGCAGCCTGGCTATAGCGGGGGCCTACAATGAGCAGTTCTTC
CDR3aa: CASSLAIAGAYNEQFF

j_gene: TRBJ1-5
abundance: few
v_gene: TRBV6-5
d_gene: TRBD1
CDR3nt: TGTGCCAGCAGGCGGGGACAGGGTTATCAGCCCCAGCATTTT
CDR3aa: CASRRGQGYQPQHF

j_gene: TRBJ1-2
abundance: few
v_gene: TRBV5-5
d_gene: NA
CDR3nt: TGTGCCAGCAGCTCCGACAGGATCTATGGCTACACCTTC
CDR3aa: CASSSDRIYGYTF

j_gene: TRBJ2-1
abundance: few
v_gene: TRBV5-1
d_gene: TRBD2
CDR3nt: TGCGCCAGCAGCTCCCGGGGGGACCACAATGAGCAGTTCTTC
CDR3aa: CASSSRGDHNEQFF

j_gene: TRBJ1-5
abundance: few
v_gene: TRBV7-8
d_gene: NA
CDR3nt: TGTGCCAGCAGCTTAGGTTACCGGGGGCGGGTTCAGCCCCAGCATTTT
CDR3aa: CASSLGYRGRVQPQHF

j_gene: TRBJ2-3
abundance: few
v_gene: TRBV20-1
d_gene: TRBD1
CDR3nt: TGCAGTGCTTGTTTCAGGGGGCCCATTAGCACAGATACGCAGTATTTT
CDR3aa: CSACFRGPISTDTQYF

j_gene: TRBJ2-3
abundance: few
v_gene: TRBV7-2
d_gene: NA
CDR3nt: TGTGCCAGCAGCCCAGAGACCACAGATACGCAGTATTTT
CDR3aa: CASSPETTDTQYF

j_gene: TRBJ2-1
abundance: few
v_gene: TRBV28
d_gene: TRBD1
CDR3nt: TGTGCCAGCAGTTTGCCAGGGGGCAACTACAATGAGCAGTTCTTC
CDR3aa: CASSLPGGNYNEQFF

j_gene: TRBJ1-1
abundance: few
v_gene: TRBV6-6
d_gene: NA
CDR3nt: TGTGCCAGCAGTTACTCGATACGGGATTACACTGAAGCTTTCTTT
CDR3aa: CASSYSIRDYTEAFF

j_gene: TRBJ2-5
abundance: few
v_gene: TRBV5-1
d_gene: NA
CDR3nt: TGCGCCAGCAGCTCCCAAAAGGCGAGCTCGGAGACCCAGTACTTC
CDR3aa: CASSSQKASSETQYF

j_gene: TRBJ2-1
abundance: NA
v_gene: TRBV4-2
d_gene: NA
CDR3nt: TGTGCCAGCAGCCAAACCGTGGGGGGGGCTCCGATGAGGGATGAGCAGTTCTTC
CDR3aa: CASSQTVGGAPMRDEQFF